The 16 T cell receptor beta chains reported below all come from one sample, sequenced in a study of post-analysis software for immune sequencing data. Study observations and caveats: Patients had higher frequencies than controls of a handful of TRBV segments, including TRBV5-6, TRBV5-1 and TRBV20-1.

Incorporated into the TCR beta cDNA libraries were unique molecular identifiers, which served to reduce PCR and sequencing biases. MiXCR, applied by TCRdb to the PCR reads, yields one record per CDR3 protein. The data hold 350,000 to 450,000 distinct CDR3 sequences, with about a third observed a single time. These receptors' antigens are unknown. The material sequenced was blood. The source is a girl aged 5-17 years with multiple sclerosis.

The chain uses TRBV5-5 and TRBJ2-3, with TRBD2 matching over 9 bases. Per germline, CDR1 SGHKS and CDR2 YYEKEE (reference sequence). Trimming took 7 bases from V and 4 from J; bases not matched to a gene: 16. CDR3 length: 17 amino acids. This CDR3 is CASRNRWASGAADTQYF. The CDR3 coding sequence is TGTGCCAGCCGGAACCGGTGGGCTAGCGGGGCGGCAGATACGCAGTATTTT.

The V gene is TRBV6-1, the J gene TRBJ2-1; TRBD1 is a possible D gene (6 bases). This CDR3 region has 17 residues. Looked up from germline, CDR1 is MNHNS and CDR2 is SASEGT. Deletions cut 6 bases from V and 0 bases from J, with 18 bases between. The CDR3 DNA follows: TGTGCCAGCAGCCGTGACAGGAGCCTGAGCTCCTACAATGAGCAGTTCTTC. It yields the protein CASSRDRSLSSYNEQFF.

The chain links TRBV12-3 or TRBV12-4 to TRBJ1-2; D gene unclear. The V end was cut by 3 bases, the J end by 6 bases, with 11 bases between. The CDR3 sequence is 13 residues long. The CDR3 reads CASSFSRGNGYTF. The DNA of the CDR3 is TGTGCCAGCAGTTTCTCAAGAGGGAATGGCTACACCTTC.

This clonotype was detected only a few times. The chain combines TRBV6-5 with TRBJ1-2, with a possible D match to TRBD1 (6 bases). The V gene lost 6 bases and the J gene lost 3 bases, with 17 bases spanning the gap. Per the germline V gene, CDR1 is MNHEY and CDR2 is SVGAGI. The CDR3 length is 15 residues. As DNA, the CDR3 is TGTGCCAGCAGCCCCACGGGGGGGCGTGACTATGGCTACACCTTC. Its translation is CASSPTGGRDYGYTF.

This chain connects TRBV27 to TRBJ2-1, with D perhaps matching TRBD2 (6 bases). Germline lookup yields CDR1 MNHEY and CDR2 SMNVEV (reference sequence). This CDR3 is 13 amino acids long. Trimming removed 3 bases from V and 6 bases from J, with 9 bases in between. The CDR3 is CASSFIGSNEQFF. The DNA of the CDR3 is TGTGCCAGCAGTTTCATCGGGAGCAATGAGCAGTTCTTC.

This clonotype has more than one count but fewer than ten. V gene TRBV10-3 combines with J gene TRBJ2-1; 14 bases fit TRBD2. CDR1 is ENHRY, CDR2 SYGVKD, per germline. The CDR3 is 13 residues long. V lost 6 bases to trimming and J lost 8 bases; unmatched junction nucleotides: 0. DNA for the CDR3: TGTGCCATCAGGGGACTAGCGGGGGATGAGCAGTTCTTC. It encodes CAIRGLAGDEQFF.

This clonotype showed up just a few times. The rearrangement joins TRBV20-1 to TRBJ1-4; TRBD1 matches at 7 bases. The J segment lost 0 bases and the V segment lost 5 bases, leaving 12 bases of the junction unmatched. Germline V CDR1 and CDR2: DFQATT, SNEGSKA (reference sequence). This CDR3 has 17 residues. Written as DNA, the CDR3 is TGCAGTGCTTTATCGACAGGGACGAGTGCAACTAATGAAAAACTGTTTTTT. It yields the protein CSALSTGTSATNEKLFF.

V usage is TRBV29-1 and J usage is TRBJ1-6; no firm D call. Trimming shortened V by 3 bases and J by 8 bases, and 8 bases separated the two germline ends. This CDR3 has 12 amino acids. Germline lookup yields CDR1 SQVTM and CDR2 ANQGSEA. The CDR3 DNA reads TGCAGCGTTGAGGCATGGGATTCACCCCTCCACTTT. This encodes CSVEAWDSPLHF.

Comments on this clonotype: Germline is not matched at one junction end, which may reflect a read error. V and J are TRBV12-3 or TRBV12-4 and TRBJ1-6, with D possibly matching TRBD1 (5 bases). This CDR3 comprises 14 residues. This chain's CDR3 is CASSWGGGNSPLHF. In nucleotides, the CDR3 is TGCGCCAGCAGTTGGGGTGGGGGTAATTCACCCCTCCACTTT.

The rearrangement joins TRBV2 to TRBJ1-2; the match to TRBD1 covers 9 bases. The CDR3 extends over 14 amino acids. Germline V lookup: CDR1 SNHLY, CDR2 FYNNEI. The V segment lost 6 bases and the J segment 8 bases; nucleotides outside the gene matches: 10. CDR3 bases: TGTGCCAGCAGGGACTCACAGGGGGCGCGAGGCTACACCTTC. Protein sequence: CASRDSQGARGYTF.

This clonotype was observed at least ten times. The chain uses TRBV15 and TRBJ2-3; D remains unclear. Germline V gene data show CDR1 as LNHNV and CDR2 as YYDKDF (reference sequence). Between the trimmed V and J ends, which lost 1 base and 6 bases, there was a span of 11 bases. CDR3 length: 14 residues. The CDR3 loop reads CATSRGGLRDTQYF. The CDR3 DNA reads TGTGCCACCAGCAGAGGTGGGCTCCGTGATACGCAGTATTTT.

This clonotype occurred a few times. The genes are TRBV7-9 and TRBJ2-3; D gene ambiguous. The CDR3 extends over 11 amino acids. Germline V gene data show CDR1 as SEHNR and CDR2 as FQNEAQ (reference sequence). V lost 5 bases, J lost 5 bases, and 5 bases lay in between. The CDR3 here is CASSPQDTQYF. The CDR3 coding sequence is TGTGCCAGCAGCCCCCAAGATACGCAGTATTTT.

This clonotype was detected a few times. The chain joins TRBV29-1 to TRBJ1-4; D possibly corresponds to TRBD1 (6 bases). The germline gives CDR1 SQVTM, CDR2 ANQGSEA. The CDR3 length is 13 residues. V was cut by 6 bases and J by 8 bases, with 16 bases left in between. The CDR3 sequence: CSVTDSASEKLFF. CDR3 nucleotide sequence: TGCAGCGTAACGGACAGCGCCAGCGAAAAACTGTTTTTT.

In DNA, the CDR3 is TGCGCCAGCAGCCACCGTAATGAGCAGTTCTTC. The encoded protein is CASSHRNEQFF. V is TRBV4-1 and J is TRBJ2-1; no firm D call. Germline V lookup: CDR1 MGHRA, CDR2 YSYEKL. V lost 3 bases, J lost 7 bases, and 4 bases lay in between. The CDR3 loop spans 11 amino acids.

The sample holds many counts of this clonotype. The V gene is TRBV6-1, the J gene TRBJ1-2; D possibly corresponds to TRBD1 (5 bases). This CDR3 contains 13 residues. Germline CDR1 and CDR2: MNHNS and SASEGT. V was trimmed by 1 base and J by 2 bases, leaving 5 bases between them. In DNA form, the CDR3 reads TGTGCCAGCAGTGAAGGGACAAACTATGGCTACACCTTC. It translates to CASSEGTNYGYTF.

This clonotype was detected only a few times. The V call is TRBV4-1, the J call TRBJ2-7; the D is unclear. V lost 1 base, J lost 5 bases, and 15 bases lay in between. Germline CDR1 is MGHRA and CDR2 is YSYEKL. The CDR3 covers 15 residues. Written as DNA, the CDR3 is TGCGCCAGCAGCCAAGGGGCAGGACCTGGGGACGAGCAGTACTTC. Protein sequence: CASSQGAGPGDEQYF.